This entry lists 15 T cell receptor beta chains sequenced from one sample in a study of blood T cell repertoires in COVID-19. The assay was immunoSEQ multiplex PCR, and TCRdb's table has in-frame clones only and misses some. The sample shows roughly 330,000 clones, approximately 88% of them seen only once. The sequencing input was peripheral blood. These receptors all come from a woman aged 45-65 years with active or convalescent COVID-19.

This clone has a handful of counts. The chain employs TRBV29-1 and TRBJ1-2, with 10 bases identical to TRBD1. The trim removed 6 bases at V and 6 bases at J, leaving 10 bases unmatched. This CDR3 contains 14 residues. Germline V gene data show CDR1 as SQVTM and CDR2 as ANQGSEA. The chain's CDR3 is CSVVGQGDIDGYTF. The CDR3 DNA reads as TGCAGCGTCGTAGGACAGGGGGATATCGATGGCTACACCTTC.

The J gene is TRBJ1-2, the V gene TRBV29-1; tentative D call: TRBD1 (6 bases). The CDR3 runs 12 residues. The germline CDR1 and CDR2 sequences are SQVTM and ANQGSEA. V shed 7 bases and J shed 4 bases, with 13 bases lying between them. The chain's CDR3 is CSDRERGYGYTF. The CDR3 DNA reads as TGCAGCGACAGGGAACGGGGCTATGGCTACACCTTC.

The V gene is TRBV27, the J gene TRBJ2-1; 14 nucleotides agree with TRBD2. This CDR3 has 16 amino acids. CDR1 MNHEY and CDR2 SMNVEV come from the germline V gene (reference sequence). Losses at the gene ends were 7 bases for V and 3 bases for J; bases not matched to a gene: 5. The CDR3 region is CASKRTSGRFYNEQFF. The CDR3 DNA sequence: TGTGCCAGCAAAAGGACTAGCGGGAGGTTCTACAATGAGCAGTTCTTC.

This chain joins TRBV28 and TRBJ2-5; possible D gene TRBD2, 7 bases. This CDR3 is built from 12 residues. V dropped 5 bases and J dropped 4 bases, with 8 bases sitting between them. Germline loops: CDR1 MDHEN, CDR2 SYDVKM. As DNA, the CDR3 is TGTGCCAGCAGTCGGGGGGCAGAGACCCAGTACTTC. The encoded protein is CASSRGAETQYF. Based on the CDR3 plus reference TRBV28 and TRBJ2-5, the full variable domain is DVKVTQSSRYLVKRTGEKVFLECVQDMDHENMFWYRQDPGLGLRLIYFSYDVKMKEKGDIPEGYSVSREKKERFSLILESASTNQTSMYLCASSRGAETQYFGPGTRLLVL.

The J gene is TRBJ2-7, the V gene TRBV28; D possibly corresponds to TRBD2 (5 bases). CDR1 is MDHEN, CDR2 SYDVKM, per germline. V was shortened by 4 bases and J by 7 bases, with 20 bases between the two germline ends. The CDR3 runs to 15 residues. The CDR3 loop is CASSSSRTQTGEQYF. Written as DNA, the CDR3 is TGTGCCAGCAGTTCAAGCCGGACCCAGACGGGGGAGCAGTACTTC.

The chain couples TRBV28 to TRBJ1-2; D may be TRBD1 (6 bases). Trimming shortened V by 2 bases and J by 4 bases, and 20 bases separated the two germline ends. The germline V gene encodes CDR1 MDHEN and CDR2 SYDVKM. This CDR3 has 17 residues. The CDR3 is CASSLPLDRNGGYGYTF. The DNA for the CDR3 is TGTGCCAGCAGTTTACCCCTGGACAGAAATGGGGGCTATGGCTACACCTTC.

CDR3 DNA: TGTGCCAGCACCCGGACAGGGACCAATCAGCCCCAGCATTTT. Its protein product is CASTRTGTNQPQHF. V is TRBV5-5 and J is TRBJ1-5; 8 positions agree with TRBD1. Germline CDR1 and CDR2: SGHKS and YYEKEE (reference sequence). This CDR3 contains 14 residues. The trim removed 6 bases at V and 3 bases at J, leaving 5 bases unmatched.

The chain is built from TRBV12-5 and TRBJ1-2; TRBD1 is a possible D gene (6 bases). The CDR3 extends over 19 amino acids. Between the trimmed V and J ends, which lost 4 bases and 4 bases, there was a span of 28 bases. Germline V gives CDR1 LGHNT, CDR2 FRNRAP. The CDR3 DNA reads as TGTGCTAGTGGTTCCCCCCGCAGGGGCTGGCCCCTCAAATTCTATGGCTACACCTTC. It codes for CASGSPRRGWPLKFYGYTF.

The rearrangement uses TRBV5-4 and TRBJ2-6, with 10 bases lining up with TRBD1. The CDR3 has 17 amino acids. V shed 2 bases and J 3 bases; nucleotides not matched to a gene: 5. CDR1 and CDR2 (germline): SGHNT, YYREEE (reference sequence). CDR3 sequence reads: CASSFDRGPGGANVLTF. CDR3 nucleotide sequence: TGTGCCAGCAGCTTCGACAGGGGGCCTGGTGGGGCCAACGTCCTGACTTTC.

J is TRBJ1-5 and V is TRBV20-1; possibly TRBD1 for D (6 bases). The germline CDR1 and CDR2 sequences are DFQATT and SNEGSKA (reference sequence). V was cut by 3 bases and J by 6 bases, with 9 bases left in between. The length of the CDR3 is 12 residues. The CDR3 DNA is TGCAGTGCTAGTACAGGGTCTCAGCCCCAGCATTTT. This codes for CSASTGSQPQHF.

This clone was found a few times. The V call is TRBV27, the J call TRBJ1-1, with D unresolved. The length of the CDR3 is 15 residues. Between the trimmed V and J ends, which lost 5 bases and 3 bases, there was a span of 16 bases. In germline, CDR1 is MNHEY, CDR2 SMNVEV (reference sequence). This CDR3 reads CASSPVRGRDTEAFF. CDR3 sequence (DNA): TGTGCCAGCAGTCCCGTCCGGGGTCGGGACACTGAAGCTTTCTTT.

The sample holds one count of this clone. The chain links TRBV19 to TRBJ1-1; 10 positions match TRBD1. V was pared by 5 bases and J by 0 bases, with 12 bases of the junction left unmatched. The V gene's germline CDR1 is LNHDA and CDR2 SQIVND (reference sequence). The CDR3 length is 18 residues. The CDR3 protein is CASSLMTPGQGMNTEAFF. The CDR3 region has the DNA TGTGCCAGTAGTCTCATGACCCCGGGACAGGGGATGAACACTGAAGCTTTCTTT.

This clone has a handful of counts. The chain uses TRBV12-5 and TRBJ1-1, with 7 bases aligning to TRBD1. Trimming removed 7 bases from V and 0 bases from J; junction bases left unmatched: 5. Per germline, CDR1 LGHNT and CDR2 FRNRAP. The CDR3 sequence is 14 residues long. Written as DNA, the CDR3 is TGTGCTAGTGCTTGGGGACAGCTGAACACTGAAGCTTTCTTT. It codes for CASAWGQLNTEAFF. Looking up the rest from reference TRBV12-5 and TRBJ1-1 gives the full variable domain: DARVTQTPRHKVTEMGQEVTMRCQPILGHNTVFWYRQTMMQGLELLAYFRNRAPLDDSGMPKDRFSAEMPDATLATLKIQPSEPRDSAVYFCASAWGQLNTEAFFGQGTRLTVV.

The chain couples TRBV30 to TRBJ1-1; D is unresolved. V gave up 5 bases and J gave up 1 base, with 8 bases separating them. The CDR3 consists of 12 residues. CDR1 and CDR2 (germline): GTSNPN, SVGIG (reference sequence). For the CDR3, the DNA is TGTGCCTGGGGGAGTAGGAACACTGAAGCTTTCTTT. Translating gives CAWGSRNTEAFF.

The CDR3 DNA is TGTGCCAGCAGCCCGGGTTCCCGAAATTATAATTCACCCCTCCACTTT. Encoded protein: CASSPGSRNYNSPLHF. J is TRBJ1-6 and V is TRBV21-1. TRBV21-1 is designated a pseudogene. The CDR3 covers 16 residues.